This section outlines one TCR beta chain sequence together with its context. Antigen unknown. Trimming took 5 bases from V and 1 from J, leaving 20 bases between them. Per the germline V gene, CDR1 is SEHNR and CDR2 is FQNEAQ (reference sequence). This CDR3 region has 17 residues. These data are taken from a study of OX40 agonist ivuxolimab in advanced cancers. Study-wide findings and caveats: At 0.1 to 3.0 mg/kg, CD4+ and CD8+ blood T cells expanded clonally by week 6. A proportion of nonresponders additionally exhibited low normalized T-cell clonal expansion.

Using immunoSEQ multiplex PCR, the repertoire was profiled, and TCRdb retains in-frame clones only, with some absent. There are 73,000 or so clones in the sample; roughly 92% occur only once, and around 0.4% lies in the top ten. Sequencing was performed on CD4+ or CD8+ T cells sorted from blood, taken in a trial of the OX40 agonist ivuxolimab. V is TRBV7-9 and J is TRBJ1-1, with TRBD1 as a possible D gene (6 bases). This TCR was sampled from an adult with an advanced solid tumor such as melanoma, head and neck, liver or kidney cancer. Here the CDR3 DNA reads TGTGCCAGCAGCCACACCAGGGCAGGGGTAGGGAACACTGAAGCTTTCTTT. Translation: CASSHTRAGVGNTEAFF.